The 13 T cell receptor beta chains below were found in one sample sequenced in a study of blood T cell repertoires in COVID-19. Produced via immunoSEQ multiplex PCR; TCRdb's table is partial and in-frame only. The sample holds roughly 100,000 clones, around four fifths seen once. The specimen was peripheral blood. Receptors were obtained from an elderly woman with acute or convalescent COVID-19.

The rearrangement uses TRBV4-2 and TRBJ2-3; TRBD2 matches at 8 bases. Per the germline V gene, CDR1 is LGHNA and CDR2 is YNFKEQ. The length of the CDR3 is 15 residues. V lost 0 bases, J lost 10 bases, and 9 bases stayed unmatched. The CDR3 loop reads CASSQEAGLEIAQYF. Here the CDR3 DNA reads TGTGCCAGCAGCCAAGAGGCGGGACTAGAAATCGCGCAGTATTTT.

CDR3 in DNA: TGTGCCAGCAGAGCCGTGACAGGGGGCCAGTACGAGCAGTACTTC. It is translated as CASRAVTGGQYEQYF. The V and J genes are TRBV6-5 and TRBJ2-7, with 10 positions matching TRBD1. Germline CDR1 and CDR2: MNHEY and SVGAGI. J lost 4 bases, V lost 6 bases, and 9 bases had no gene match. The CDR3 length is 15 residues.

This chain uses TRBV27 with TRBJ2-3; D might be TRBD2 (6 bases). The germline V gene has CDR1 MNHEY and CDR2 SMNVEV (reference sequence). The CDR3 runs 13 residues. Deletions cut 5 bases from V and 2 bases from J, with 8 bases between. The CDR3 protein is CASSGTYTDTQYF. CDR3 nucleotides: TGTGCCAGCAGTGGGACTTACACAGATACGCAGTATTTT.

The chain couples TRBV15 to TRBJ2-6; the D is unclear. The ends were cut back, 2 bases at V and 0 bases at J, with 8 bases in the middle. Germline V gives CDR1 LNHNV, CDR2 YYDKDF (reference sequence). The CDR3 covers 16 residues. The CDR3 sequence is CATSRQAVSGANVLTF. The CDR3 DNA reads TGTGCCACCAGCAGACAGGCCGTCTCTGGGGCCAACGTCCTGACTTTC.

The chain is built from TRBV7-3 and TRBJ1-1; no firm D call. V was shortened by 3 bases and J by 3 bases, with 8 bases between the two germline ends. Germline CDR1 reads SGHTA; CDR2 reads FQGTGA. The CDR3 length is 13 residues. The CDR3, as DNA: TGTGCCAGCAGCTTTAGCGGGGACACTGAAGCTTTCTTT. This sequence encodes CASSFSGDTEAFF.

This clone was found once. The chain combines TRBV7-2 with TRBJ1-2; maybe TRBD1 (6 bases). CDR1 and CDR2 (germline): SGHTA, FQGNSA. There are 12 residues in the CDR3. The V end was cut by 1 base, the J end by 12 bases, with 12 bases between. For the CDR3, the DNA is TGTGCCAGCAGCTTAGAGGACAGTTTGCACACCTTC. It codes for CASSLEDSLHTF.

The V call is TRBV18, the J call TRBJ2-3, with D unclear. This CDR3 comprises 15 residues. Trimming left V 2 bases short and J 0 bases short, with 9 bases between. Germline CDR1 KGHSH, CDR2 LQKENI. The CDR3 sequence: CASSPGLHSTDTQYF. The CDR3 DNA sequence: TGTGCCAGCTCACCAGGGCTCCACAGCACAGATACGCAGTATTTT.

The chain joins TRBV7-9 to TRBJ1-4, with D possibly matching TRBD1 (6 bases). The germline V and J ends were trimmed by 5 bases and 8 bases, with 15 bases remaining between them. The CDR3 is 14 residues long. CDR1 is SEHNR, CDR2 FQNEAQ, per germline (reference sequence). The CDR3 loop is CASSRRQGREKLFF. In nucleotides, the CDR3 is TGTGCCAGCAGCCGTAGGCAGGGGCGCGAAAAACTGTTTTTT.

The CDR3 nucleotides are TGTGCCAGCAAGCTTCAGGGAGGTGATGGTCAGCCCCAGCATTTT. Translating it yields CASKLQGGDGQPQHF. The chain recombines TRBV2 with TRBJ1-5; TRBD1 is a possible D gene (5 bases). Per the germline V gene, CDR1 is SNHLY and CDR2 is FYNNEI. The CDR3 length is 15 residues. Trimming removed 7 bases at V and 6 bases at J, with 19 bases between. The full variable domain, rest sourced from reference TRBV2 and TRBJ1-5, is EPEVTQTPSHQVTQMGQEVILRCVPISNHLYFYWYRQILGQKVEFLVSFYNNEISEKSEIFDDQFSVERPDGSNFTLKIRSTKLEDSAMYFCASKLQGGDGQPQHFGDGTRLSIL.

This sequence joins TRBV5-1 and TRBJ1-4; 7 bases map to TRBD1. The junction had 4 bases not matched to a gene; V was cut back by 4 bases and J by 4 bases. This CDR3 contains 14 residues. The germline CDR1 and CDR2 sequences are SGHRS and YFSETQ. The CDR3 nucleotides are TGCGCCAGCAGCCCAGGGGACAGTAATGAAAAACTGTTTTTT. It encodes CASSPGDSNEKLFF.

This clone was detected only a few times. The rearrangement joins TRBV25-1 to TRBJ2-3; 9 bases are shared with TRBD1. J was trimmed by 6 bases and V by 7 bases; bases with no gene match: 11. Germline V gene data show CDR1 as MGHDK and CDR2 as SYGVNS. This CDR3 has 15 amino acids. The CDR3 coding sequence is TGTGCCAGCACCCCGACAGGGGGTTTTTCCGATACGCAGTATTTT. Translating gives CASTPTGGFSDTQYF.

The V and J genes are TRBV28 and TRBJ2-7, with 10 nucleotides matching TRBD1. With 9 bases clipped from V and 6 bases from J, the junction kept 5 bases outside the gene matches. The germline V gene has CDR1 MDHEN and CDR2 SYDVKM. The CDR3 is 12 amino acids. The CDR3 sequence: CASYGQGGEQYF. In DNA form, the CDR3 reads TGTGCCAGTTATGGACAGGGGGGCGAGCAGTACTTC.

The chain couples TRBV3-1 (or the pseudogene TRBV3-2) to TRBJ2-5; 10 bases are a match to TRBD2. V was pared by 5 bases and J by 3 bases, with 3 bases of the junction left unmatched. Per the germline V gene, CDR1 is LGHDT and CDR2 is YNNKEL (reference sequence). This CDR3 comprises 14 residues. This CDR3 reads CASSALAGEETQYF. The DNA of the CDR3 is TGTGCCAGCAGCGCGCTAGCGGGGGAAGAGACCCAGTACTTC.